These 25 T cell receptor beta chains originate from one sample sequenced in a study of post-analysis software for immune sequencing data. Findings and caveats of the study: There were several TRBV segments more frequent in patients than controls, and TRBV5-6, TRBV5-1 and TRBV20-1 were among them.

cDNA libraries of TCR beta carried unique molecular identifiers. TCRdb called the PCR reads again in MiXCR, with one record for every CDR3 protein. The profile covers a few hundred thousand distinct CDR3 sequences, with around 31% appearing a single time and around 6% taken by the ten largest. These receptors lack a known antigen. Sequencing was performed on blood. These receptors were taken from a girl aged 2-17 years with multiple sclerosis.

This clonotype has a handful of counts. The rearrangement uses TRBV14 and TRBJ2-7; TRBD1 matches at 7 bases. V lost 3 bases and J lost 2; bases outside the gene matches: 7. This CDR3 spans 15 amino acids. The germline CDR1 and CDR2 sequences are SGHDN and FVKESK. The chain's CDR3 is CASSHERQGAYEQYF. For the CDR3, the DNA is TGTGCCAGCAGCCACGAACGCCAGGGGGCCTACGAGCAGTACTTC.

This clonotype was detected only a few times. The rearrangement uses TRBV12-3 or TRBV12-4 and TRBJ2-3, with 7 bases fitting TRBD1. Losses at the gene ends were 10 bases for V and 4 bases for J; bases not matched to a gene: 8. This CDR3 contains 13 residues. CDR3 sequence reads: CATGKGAPDTQYF. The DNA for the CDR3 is TGTGCCACCGGGAAGGGGGCCCCAGATACGCAGTATTTT.

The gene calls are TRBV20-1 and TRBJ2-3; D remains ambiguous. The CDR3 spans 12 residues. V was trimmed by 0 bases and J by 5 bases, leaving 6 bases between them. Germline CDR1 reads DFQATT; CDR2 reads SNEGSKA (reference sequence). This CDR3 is CSARDPGDTQYF. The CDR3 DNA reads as TGCAGTGCTAGAGATCCGGGAGATACGCAGTATTTT.

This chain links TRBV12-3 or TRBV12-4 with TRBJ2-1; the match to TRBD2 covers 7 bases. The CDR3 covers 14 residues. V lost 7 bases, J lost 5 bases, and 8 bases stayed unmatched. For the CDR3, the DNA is TGTGCCAGCAAAGCGGGGATTCCTCACAATGAGCAGTTCTTC. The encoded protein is CASKAGIPHNEQFF.

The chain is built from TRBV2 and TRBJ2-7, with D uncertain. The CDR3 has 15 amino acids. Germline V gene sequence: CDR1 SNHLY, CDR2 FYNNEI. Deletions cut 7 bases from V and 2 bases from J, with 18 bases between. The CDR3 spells CASNRSGRTAYEQYF. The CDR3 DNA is TGTGCCAGCAACCGATCCGGAAGAACAGCCTACGAGCAGTACTTC.

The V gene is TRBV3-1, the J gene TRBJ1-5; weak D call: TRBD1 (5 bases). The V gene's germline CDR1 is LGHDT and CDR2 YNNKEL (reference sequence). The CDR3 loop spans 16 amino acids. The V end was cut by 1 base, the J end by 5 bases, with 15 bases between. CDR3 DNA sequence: TGTGCCAGCAGCCAAGGGGGCAGACTCTTCCATCAGCCCCAGCATTTT. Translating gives CASSQGGRLFHQPQHF. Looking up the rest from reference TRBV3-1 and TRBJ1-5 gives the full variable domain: DTAVSQTPKYLVTQMGNDKSIKCEQNLGHDTMYWYKQDSKKFLKIMFSYNNKELIINETVPNRFSPKSPDKAHLNLHINSLELGDSAVYFCASSQGGRLFHQPQHFGDGTRLSIL.

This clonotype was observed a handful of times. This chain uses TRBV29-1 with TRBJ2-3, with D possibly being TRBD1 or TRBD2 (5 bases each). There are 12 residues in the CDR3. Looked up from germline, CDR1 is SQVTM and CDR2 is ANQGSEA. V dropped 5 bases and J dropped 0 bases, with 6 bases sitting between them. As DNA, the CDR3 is TGCAGCGTTCGGGACAGCACAGATACGCAGTATTTT. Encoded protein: CSVRDSTDTQYF.

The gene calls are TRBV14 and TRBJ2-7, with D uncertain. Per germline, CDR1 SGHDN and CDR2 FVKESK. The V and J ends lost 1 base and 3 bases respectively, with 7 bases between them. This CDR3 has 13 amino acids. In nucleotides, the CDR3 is TGTGCCAGCAGCCAAGGGGAACTCTACGAGCAGTACTTC. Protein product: CASSQGELYEQYF.

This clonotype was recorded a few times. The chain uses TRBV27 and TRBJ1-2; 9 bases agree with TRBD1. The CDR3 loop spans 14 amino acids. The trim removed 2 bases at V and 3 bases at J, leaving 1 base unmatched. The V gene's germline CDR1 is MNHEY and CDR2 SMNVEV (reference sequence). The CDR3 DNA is TGTGCCAGCAGTTTAACAGGGGGCCACTATGGCTACACCTTC. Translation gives CASSLTGGHYGYTF.

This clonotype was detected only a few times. The CDR3 region is CAILSGQGGQETQYF. The CDR3 nucleotides read TGTGCCATCCTCAGCGGCCAAGGGGGCCAAGAGACCCAGTACTTC. V is TRBV10-3 and J is TRBJ2-5, with D possibly matching TRBD1 (6 bases). CDR1 and CDR2 from the germline V gene are ENHRY and SYGVKD. V was trimmed by 8 bases and J by 1 base, leaving 17 bases between them. The CDR3 has 15 residues.

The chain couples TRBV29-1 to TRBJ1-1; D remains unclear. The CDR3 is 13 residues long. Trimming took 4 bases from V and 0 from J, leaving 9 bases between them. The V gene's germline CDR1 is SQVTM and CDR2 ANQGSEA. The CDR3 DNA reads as TGCAGCGTTGTTTACAGATTGAACACTGAAGCTTTCTTT. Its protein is CSVVYRLNTEAFF.

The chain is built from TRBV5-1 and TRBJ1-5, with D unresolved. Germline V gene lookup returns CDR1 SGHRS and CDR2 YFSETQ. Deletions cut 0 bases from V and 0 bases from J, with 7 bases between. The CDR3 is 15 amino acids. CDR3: CASSLGHNSNQPQHF. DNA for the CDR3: TGCGCCAGCAGCTTGGGACACAATAGCAATCAGCCCCAGCATTTT.

In DNA, the CDR3 is TGTGCCAGCACCCCCCTTGGACAGGGGGCCACCTACGAGCAGTACTTC. Its protein product is CASTPLGQGATYEQYF. The chain recombines TRBV27 with TRBJ2-7, with 11 bases aligning to TRBD1. CDR1 and CDR2 from the germline V gene are MNHEY and SMNVEV (reference sequence). This CDR3 spans 16 amino acids. The J segment lost 2 bases and the V segment lost 7 bases, leaving 10 bases of the junction unmatched.

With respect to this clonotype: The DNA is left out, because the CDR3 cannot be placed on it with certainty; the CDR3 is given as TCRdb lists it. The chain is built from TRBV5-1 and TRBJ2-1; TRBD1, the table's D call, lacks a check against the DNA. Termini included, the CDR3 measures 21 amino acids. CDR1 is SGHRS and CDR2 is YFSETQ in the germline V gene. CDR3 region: CASSPDDGSLHFGNGTNEQFF.

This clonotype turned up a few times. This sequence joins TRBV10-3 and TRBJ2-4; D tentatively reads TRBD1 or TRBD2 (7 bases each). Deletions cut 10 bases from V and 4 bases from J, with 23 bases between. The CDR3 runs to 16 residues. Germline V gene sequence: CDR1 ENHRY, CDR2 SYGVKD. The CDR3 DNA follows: TGTGCCACCCTAGCGGCCGTGGGACAGAAAAAAAACATTCAGTACTTC. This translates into CATLAAVGQKKNIQYF.

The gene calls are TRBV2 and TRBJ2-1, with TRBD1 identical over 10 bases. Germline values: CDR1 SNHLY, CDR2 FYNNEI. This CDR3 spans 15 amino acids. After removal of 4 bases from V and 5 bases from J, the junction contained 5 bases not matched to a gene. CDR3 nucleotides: TGTGCCAGCAGTGGGGGACAGGGGTCGAACAATGAGCAGTTCTTC. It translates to CASSGGQGSNNEQFF.

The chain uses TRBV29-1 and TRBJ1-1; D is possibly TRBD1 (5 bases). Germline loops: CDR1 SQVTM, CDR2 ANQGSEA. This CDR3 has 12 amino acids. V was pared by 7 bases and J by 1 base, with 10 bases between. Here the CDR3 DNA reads TGCAGCGGGGGACGGGGGAACACTGAAGCTTTCTTT. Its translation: CSGGRGNTEAFF.

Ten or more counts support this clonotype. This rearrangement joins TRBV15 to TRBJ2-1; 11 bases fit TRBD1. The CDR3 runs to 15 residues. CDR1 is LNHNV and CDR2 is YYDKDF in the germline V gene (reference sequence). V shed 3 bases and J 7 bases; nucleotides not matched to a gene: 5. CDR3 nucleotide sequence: TGTGCCACCAGCAGGGCAAGGGACAGGGGGAATGAGCAGTTCTTC. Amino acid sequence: CATSRARDRGNEQFF.

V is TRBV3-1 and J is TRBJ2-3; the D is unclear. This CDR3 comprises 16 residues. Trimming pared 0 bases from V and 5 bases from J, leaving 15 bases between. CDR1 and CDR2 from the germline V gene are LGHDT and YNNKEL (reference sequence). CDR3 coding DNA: TGTGCCAGCAGCCAAGATCCTAGAACTTGGGGAGATACGCAGTATTTT. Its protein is CASSQDPRTWGDTQYF.

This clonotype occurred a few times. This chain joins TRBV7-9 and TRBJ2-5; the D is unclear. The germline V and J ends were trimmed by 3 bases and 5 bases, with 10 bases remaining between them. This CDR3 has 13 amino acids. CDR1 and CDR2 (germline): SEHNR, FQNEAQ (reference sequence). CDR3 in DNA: TGTGCCAGCAGCTTCCTGAACAGTGAGACCCAGTACTTC. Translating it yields CASSFLNSETQYF.

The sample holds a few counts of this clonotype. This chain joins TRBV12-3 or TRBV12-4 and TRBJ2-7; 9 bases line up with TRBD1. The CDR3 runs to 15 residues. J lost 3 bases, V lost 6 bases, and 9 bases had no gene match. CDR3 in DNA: TGTGCCAGCAGCCGTACCGGGACAGGGTTCTACGAGCAGTACTTC. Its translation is CASSRTGTGFYEQYF.

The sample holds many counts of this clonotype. CDR3 DNA sequence: TGTGCCAGCAGCCACGGGACACAAAAGGGAGAGACCCAGTACTTC. Translation gives CASSHGTQKGETQYF. The chain couples TRBV28 to TRBJ2-5; D is possibly TRBD1 (6 bases). Trimming took off 6 bases at V and 4 bases at J, with 18 bases between the two ends. The CDR3 consists of 15 residues. Germline V gene sequence: CDR1 MDHEN, CDR2 SYDVKM.

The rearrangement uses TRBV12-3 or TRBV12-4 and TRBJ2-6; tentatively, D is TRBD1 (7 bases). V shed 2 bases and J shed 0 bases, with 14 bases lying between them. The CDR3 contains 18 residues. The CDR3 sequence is CASSLRRGRLSGANVLTF. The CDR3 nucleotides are TGTGCCAGCAGTTTAAGGAGGGGGCGCCTCTCTGGGGCCAACGTCCTGACTTTC.

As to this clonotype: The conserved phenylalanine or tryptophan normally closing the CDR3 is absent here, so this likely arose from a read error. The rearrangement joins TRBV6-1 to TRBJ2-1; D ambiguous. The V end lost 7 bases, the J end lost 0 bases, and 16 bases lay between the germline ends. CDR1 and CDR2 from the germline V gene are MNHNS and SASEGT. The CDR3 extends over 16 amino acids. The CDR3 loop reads CASNPSTASSYNEQFI. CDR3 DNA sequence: TGTGCCAGCAACCCCTCGACCGCGAGCTCCTACAATGAGCAGTTCATC.

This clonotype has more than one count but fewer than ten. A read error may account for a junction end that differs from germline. The CDR3 DNA sequence: TGTGCCAGCAATTACAGACGGGGCGATGAGCAGTTCTTC. Its translation: CASNYRRGDEQFF. The chain employs TRBV6-6 and TRBJ2-1; D is tentatively TRBD1 or TRBD2 (5 bases each). Looked up from germline, CDR1 is MNHNY and CDR2 is SVGAGI (reference sequence). The CDR3 is 13 residues long.